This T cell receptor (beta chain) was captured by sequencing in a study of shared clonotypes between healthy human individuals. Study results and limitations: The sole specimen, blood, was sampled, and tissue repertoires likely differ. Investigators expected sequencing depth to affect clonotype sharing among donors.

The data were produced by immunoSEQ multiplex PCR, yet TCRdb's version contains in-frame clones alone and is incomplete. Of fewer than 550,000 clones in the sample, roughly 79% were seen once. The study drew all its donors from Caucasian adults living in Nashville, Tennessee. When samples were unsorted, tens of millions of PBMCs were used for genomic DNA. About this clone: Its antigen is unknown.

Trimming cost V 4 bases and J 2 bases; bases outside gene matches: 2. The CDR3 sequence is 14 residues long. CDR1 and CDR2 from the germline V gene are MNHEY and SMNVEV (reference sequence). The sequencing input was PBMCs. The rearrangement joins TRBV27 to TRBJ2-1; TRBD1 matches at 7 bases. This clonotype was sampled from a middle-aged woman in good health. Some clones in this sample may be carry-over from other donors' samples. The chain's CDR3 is CASSSDRAYNEQFF. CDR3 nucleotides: TGTGCCAGCAGTTCAGACAGGGCCTACAATGAGCAGTTCTTC.